These 26 T cell receptor beta chains originate from one sample sequenced in a study of blood T cell repertoires in COVID-19. Some clones are missing from TCRdb's copy, which holds only in-frame ones; the method was immunoSEQ multiplex PCR. The sample consists of roughly 700,000 clones, more than 80% of them appearing once. Sequenced sample: peripheral blood. Receptors originate from a woman aged 18 to 35 with acute or convalescent COVID-19.

The chain carries TRBV6-2 or TRBV6-3 and TRBJ1-5; tentative D call: TRBD1 (6 bases). Trimming removed 0 bases from V and 5 bases from J, with 14 bases in between. Germline CDR1 is MNHEY and CDR2 is SVGEGT. CDR3 length equals 16 residues. CDR3 sequence (DNA): TGTGCCAGCAGTTACTCAAGGGGGGGGCCGGATCAGCCCCAGCATTTT. It encodes CASSYSRGGPDQPQHF.

The rearrangement uses TRBV6-5 and TRBJ1-5; D is perhaps TRBD1 (5 bases). Between the trimmed V and J ends, which lost 6 bases and 5 bases, there was a span of 11 bases. Germline V gene data show CDR1 as MNHEY and CDR2 as SVGAGI. The CDR3 has 13 residues. DNA of the CDR3: TGTGCCAGCAGCACAGGCTTATATCAGCCCCAGCATTTT. Its translation is CASSTGLYQPQHF.

The chain employs TRBV14 and TRBJ1-2; D gene unclear. Germline CDR1 reads SGHDN; CDR2 reads FVKESK. Trimming left V 0 bases short and J 4 bases short, with 15 bases between. The CDR3 totals 16 residues. The CDR3 bases are TGTGCCAGCAGCCAAGACGATCTGGGCGGACTCTATGGCTACACCTTC. As protein: CASSQDDLGGLYGYTF.

The rearrangement uses TRBV4-3 and TRBJ1-2, with D hard to call. The CDR3 extends over 13 amino acids. Germline lookup yields CDR1 LGHNA and CDR2 YSLEER. Trimming shortened V by 4 bases and J by 8 bases, and 14 bases separated the two germline ends. The CDR3 nucleotides read TGCGCCAGCAGCCGAACCTATCCGGGAGGCTACACCTTC. Translated, it gives CASSRTYPGGYTF.

V gene TRBV3-1 (or the pseudogene TRBV3-2) combines with J gene TRBJ1-2; 9 bases are a match to TRBD1. Germline CDR1 is LGHDT and CDR2 is YNNKEL (reference sequence). Germline trimming cut 1 base from V and 3 bases from J; bases unmatched to any gene: 9. CDR3 length equals 17 residues. CDR3 protein: CASSQAIARDRDYGYTF. DNA of the CDR3: TGTGCCAGCAGCCAAGCAATCGCCCGGGACAGGGACTATGGCTACACCTTC.

The V gene is TRBV3-1 (or the pseudogene TRBV3-2), the J gene TRBJ2-7; D gene unclear. Trimming cost V 7 bases and J 2 bases, with 9 bases left between them. This CDR3 spans 12 amino acids. Germline values: CDR1 LGHDT, CDR2 YNNKEL (reference sequence). The CDR3 spells CASKTTTYEQYF. In nucleotides, the CDR3 is TGTGCCAGCAAAACAACCACCTACGAGCAGTACTTC.

V gene TRBV10-1 combines with J gene TRBJ1-5; TRBD1 agrees at 11 bases. Losses at the gene ends were 6 bases for V and 4 bases for J; bases not matched to a gene: 11. Germline CDR1 WNHNN, CDR2 SYGVQD (reference sequence). CDR3 size: 17 residues. CDR3 nucleotides: TGCGCCAGCAGCAAAAGGGACAGGGGGGTGAGTAATCAGCCCCAGCATTTT. This encodes CASSKRDRGVSNQPQHF.

The V gene is TRBV7-8, the J gene TRBJ1-5; D might be TRBD1 (6 bases). Germline assignment: CDR1 SGHVS and CDR2 FQNEAQ. Trimming took 3 bases from V and 5 from J, leaving 8 bases between them. The CDR3 has 13 residues. CDR3 sequence reads: CASSFSGDQPQHF. In DNA, the CDR3 is TGTGCCAGCAGCTTCTCAGGGGATCAGCCCCAGCATTTT.

J is TRBJ1-1 and V is TRBV6-5; D is undetermined. Germline V gene sequence: CDR1 MNHEY, CDR2 SVGAGI. The V gene lost 6 bases and the J gene lost 0 bases, with 14 bases spanning the gap. CDR3 length equals 15 residues. CDR3 residues: CASRTFGSLNTEAFF. CDR3 nucleotides: TGTGCCAGCAGGACATTCGGGAGTCTGAACACTGAAGCTTTCTTT.

This chain connects TRBV6-5 to TRBJ2-1, with 10 positions matching TRBD1. Germline lookup yields CDR1 MNHEY and CDR2 SVGAGI. With 2 bases clipped from V and 9 bases from J, the junction kept 4 bases outside the gene matches. The length of the CDR3 is 14 residues. In nucleotides, the CDR3 is TGTGCCAGCAGTTACACCCGACAGGGGGCTGAGCAGTTCTTC. It is translated as CASSYTRQGAEQFF.

A note on this clone: Additional DNA sequences in this sample encode the identical CDR3. This rearrangement joins TRBV30 to TRBJ1-2; no definite D call. Germline CDR1 GTSNPN, CDR2 SVGIG (reference sequence). The CDR3 contains 12 residues. Trimming removed 2 bases from V and 4 bases from J, with 8 bases in between. The CDR3 loop reads CAWSRGTYGYTF. The DNA for the CDR3 is TGTGCCTGGAGTCGGGGTACCTATGGCTACACCTTC.

J is TRBJ1-2 and V is TRBV3-1 (or the pseudogene TRBV3-2); no clear D. This CDR3 has 16 amino acids. Germline CDR1 is LGHDT and CDR2 is YNNKEL (reference sequence). V lost 1 base, J lost 7 bases, and 19 bases lay in between. The CDR3 bases are TGTGCCAGCAGCCAAGTGCCAGGCCCCACAGTTACTGGCTACACCTTC. This sequence encodes CASSQVPGPTVTGYTF.

The rearrangement uses TRBV6-1 and TRBJ1-1, with 7 positions matching TRBD1. From germline, CDR1 is MNHNS and CDR2 SASEGT. Trimming removed 1 base from V and 7 bases from J; junction bases left unmatched: 3. This CDR3 contains 13 residues. In DNA, the CDR3 is TGTGCCAGCAGTGAAGGGACAGGTATTGAAGCTTTCTTT. Protein: CASSEGTGIEAFF.

This chain links TRBV5-1 with TRBJ1-5; D is unresolved. V lost 0 bases and J 2 bases, leaving 12 bases between the germline ends. Germline CDR1 is SGHRS and CDR2 is YFSETQ. There are 16 residues in the CDR3. The CDR3, as DNA: TGCGCCAGCAGCTTGGATGGAGGGATTGGCAATCAGCCCCAGCATTTT. The encoded protein is CASSLDGGIGNQPQHF.

This clone was observed once. This sample also contains other DNA sequences that code for the same CDR3. The chain links TRBV5-1 to TRBJ1-1, with 7 bases aligning to TRBD1. V dropped 3 bases and J dropped 0; count of bases not matched to a gene: 2. The germline CDR1 and CDR2 sequences are SGHRS and YFSETQ. There are 14 residues in the CDR3. The CDR3 DNA reads as TGCGCCAGCAGCTCGGGACAGATGAACACTGAAGCTTTCTTT. It encodes CASSSGQMNTEAFF.

The chain carries TRBV11-2 and TRBJ2-1, with 9 bases identical to TRBD2. The CDR3 totals 15 residues. V lost 10 bases to trimming and J lost 0 bases; unmatched junction nucleotides: 7. CDR1 and CDR2 (germline): SGHAT, FQNNGV. CDR3 nucleotide sequence: TGTGCCACGCCTAGCGGGGCGAGCTCCTACAATGAGCAGTTCTTC. Protein sequence: CATPSGASSYNEQFF.

The rearrangement uses TRBV5-6 and TRBJ2-7; D ambiguous. Trimming left V 0 bases short and J 2 bases short, with 12 bases between. This CDR3 has 15 residues. Germline CDR1 SGHDT, CDR2 YYEEEE. The CDR3 sequence is CASSLGGGATYEQYF. The CDR3 DNA sequence: TGTGCCAGCAGCTTGGGCGGCGGAGCGACCTACGAGCAGTACTTC.

V gene TRBV4-3 combines with J gene TRBJ1-1, with D perhaps matching TRBD1 (5 bases). V lost 1 base to trimming and J lost 9 bases, with 12 bases between them. The CDR3 consists of 13 residues. Germline assignment: CDR1 LGHNA and CDR2 YSLEER. CDR3 in DNA: TGCGCCAGCAGCCAAGCCAGGGAGGGTAAAGCTTTCTTT. Translation gives CASSQAREGKAFF.

The chain employs TRBV7-8 and TRBJ1-2; a possible D gene is TRBD1 (5 bases). Between the trimmed V and J ends, which lost 1 base and 0 bases, there was a span of 18 bases. Germline V gene lookup returns CDR1 SGHVS and CDR2 FQNEAQ. The CDR3 runs to 18 residues. CDR3 sequence: CASSLGGTRTHTNYGYTF. The CDR3 DNA is TGTGCCAGCAGCTTAGGAGGGACTAGGACCCACACTAACTATGGCTACACCTTC. Full variable domain (outside the CDR3, taken from reference TRBV7-8 and TRBJ1-2): GAGVSQSPRYKVAKRGQDVALRCDPISGHVSLFWYQQALGQGPEFLTYFQNEAQLDKSGLPSDRFFAERPEGSVSTLKIQRTQQEDSAVYLCASSLGGTRTHTNYGYTFGSGTRLTVV.

This chain uses TRBV7-3 with TRBJ2-1; 7 bases match TRBD1. The junction had 8 bases not matched to a gene; V was cut back by 6 bases and J by 6 bases. CDR1 is SGHTA, CDR2 FQGTGA, per germline. This CDR3 contains 14 residues. The CDR3: CASSSSRDSNEQFF. CDR3 bases: TGTGCCAGCAGTTCGTCCCGGGACAGCAATGAGCAGTTCTTC.

V is TRBV2 and J is TRBJ1-5, with unresolved D. V was trimmed by 3 bases and J by 2 bases, leaving 11 bases between them. The CDR3 is 15 amino acids. Germline CDR1 is SNHLY and CDR2 is FYNNEI. The CDR3: CASSDRSLGNQPQHF. CDR3 nucleotides: TGTGCCAGCAGTGACAGGTCCCTCGGCAATCAGCCCCAGCATTTT.

The CDR3 bases are TGTGCCAGCAGCTTGGGGTCACAGGGATCTAATGAAAAACTGTTTTTT. It codes for CASSLGSQGSNEKLFF. The V and J genes are TRBV5-8 and TRBJ1-4, with D possibly being TRBD1 (6 bases). The CDR3 runs to 16 residues. Germline loops: CDR1 SGHTS, CDR2 YDEGEE. Trimming took off 0 bases at V and 3 bases at J, with 12 bases between the two ends.

The chain joins TRBV6-6 to TRBJ1-1, with TRBD1 as a possible D gene (6 bases). The ends were cut back, 7 bases at V and 1 base at J, with 13 bases in the middle. The length of the CDR3 is 14 residues. Germline CDR1 MNHNY, CDR2 SVGAGI (reference sequence). The CDR3 DNA reads as TGTGCCAGCAAAGGGGGGGCTGCGAACACTGAAGCTTTCTTT. It translates to CASKGGAANTEAFF.

The chain joins TRBV28 to TRBJ1-2; TRBD1 might be the D (5 bases). Germline CDR1 and CDR2: MDHEN and SYDVKM. Trimming cost V 5 bases and J 6 bases, with 19 bases left between them. This CDR3 is 15 amino acids long. CDR3 nucleotides: TGTGCCAGCAGTGGGGGGTTAGCGACAGTTAATGGCTACACCTTC. Protein sequence: CASSGGLATVNGYTF.

This sequence joins TRBV27 and TRBJ2-7; maybe TRBD2 (6 bases). Trimming shortened V by 2 bases and J by 2 bases, and 10 bases separated the two germline ends. CDR3 length: 14 amino acids. Germline V gives CDR1 MNHEY, CDR2 SMNVEV (reference sequence). The CDR3 DNA is TGTGCCAGCAGTTTAGGGGGAGGTGCCTACGAGCAGTACTTC. Residues: CASSLGGGAYEQYF.

The rearrangement uses TRBV5-1 and TRBJ2-3; D is ambiguous. CDR1 and CDR2 from the germline V gene are SGHRS and YFSETQ. The CDR3 extends over 18 amino acids. The V and J ends lost 0 bases and 0 bases respectively, with 17 bases between them. CDR3 bases: TGCGCCAGCAGCTTGGGGTTTTATCCATACTCTAGCACAGATACGCAGTATTTT. Its translation is CASSLGFYPYSSTDTQYF.